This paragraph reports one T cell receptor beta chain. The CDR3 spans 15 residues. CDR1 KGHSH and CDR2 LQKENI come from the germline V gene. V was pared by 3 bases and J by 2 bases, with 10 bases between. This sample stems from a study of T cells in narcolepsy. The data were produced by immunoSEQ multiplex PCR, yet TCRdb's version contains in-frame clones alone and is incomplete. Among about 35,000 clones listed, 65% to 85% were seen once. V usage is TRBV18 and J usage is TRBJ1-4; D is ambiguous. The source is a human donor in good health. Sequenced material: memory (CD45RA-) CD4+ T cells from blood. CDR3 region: CASSPSRGTNEKLFF. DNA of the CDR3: TGTGCCAGCTCACCCTCGAGAGGTACTAATGAAAAACTGTTTTTT.